Only a few counts were recorded for the clone carrying this T cell receptor (beta chain). Its specificity is not known. Researchers ran the PCR with 60 Vbeta and 13 Jbeta primers. Method: immunoSEQ multiplex PCR; TCRdb's copy keeps in-frame clones and lacks some. In the table there are some 150,000 clones, approximately 75% of which are singletons. Germline CDR1 SNHLY, CDR2 FYNNEI. V dropped 7 bases and J dropped 4 bases, with 11 bases sitting between them. The CDR3 totals 13 residues. The data were taken from a study of cytomegalovirus exposure and HLA in healthy donors. Study-level background: Of the donors genotyped, 398 in all, about 80% fell in the Caucasian-associated ancestry cluster. Findings and caveats of the study: Presence/absence analyses treated sequencing depth as roughly uniform across donors. Per a later analysis, HLA-associated TCR beta chains showed more clonal expansion than other, equally common TCR beta chains.

The sequenced material came from PBMCs. The V call is TRBV2, the J call TRBJ1-3; D remains ambiguous. This TCR came from a man aged 50 to 59 in good health and CMV-seropositive. CDR3 in DNA: TGTGCCAGCAAGCCTACGGGAGGAAACACCATATATTTT. Its protein product is CASKPTGGNTIYF.